A selection of T cell receptor beta chains follows, all from one sample in a study of T cell repertoires in cytomegalovirus infection. Each CDR3 protein gets one entry after TCRdb re-called the reads with MiXCR. The table has about 490,000 distinct CDR3 sequences, roughly 10% seen once. Sequences were obtained from PBMCs. These receptors came from a human donor in good health (CMV status not recorded). Some clones in this sample may be carry-over from other donors' samples. Both conserved end residues are part of each CDR3. D genes are given only for firm matches. Size is omitted from some rows. Given values are once, few, many or a class for expanded clones.

j_gene: TRBJ1-2
len: 13
v_gene: TRBV7-2
d_gene: TRBD1
abundance: many
CDR3aa: CASSRTGNPDYTF
CDR3nt: TGTGCCAGCAGTCGGACAGGGAATCCGGACTACACCTTC

j_gene: TRBJ2-3
len: 15
v_gene: TRBV10-3
d_gene: TRBD2
abundance: many
CDR3aa: CAITETSGGTDTQYF
CDR3nt: TGTGCCATCACTGAGACTAGCGGGGGTACAGATACGCAGTATTTT

j_gene: TRBJ2-3
len: 16
v_gene: TRBV20-1
d_gene: .
abundance: many
CDR3aa: CSATRPYGGRTDTQYF
CDR3nt: TGCAGTGCGACCCGACCTTATGGCGGTCGCACAGATACGCAGTATTTT

j_gene: TRBJ2-5
len: 14
v_gene: TRBV3-1
d_gene: TRBD1
abundance: many
CDR3aa: CASRPRGLRETQYF
CDR3nt: TGTGCCAGCAGACCCAGGGGGCTTCGGGAGACCCAGTACTTC

j_gene: TRBJ2-1
len: 16
v_gene: TRBV12-3/TRBV12-4
d_gene: TRBD2
abundance: many
CDR3aa: CASSSQREGLYNEQFF
CDR3nt: TGTGCCAGCAGTTCCCAGCGGGAGGGCCTTTACAATGAGCAGTTCTTC

j_gene: TRBJ1-2
len: 18
v_gene: TRBV7-9
d_gene: TRBD1
abundance: many
CDR3aa: CASSLERGTAPFFYGYTF
CDR3nt: TGTGCCAGCAGCTTAGAGAGGGGGACAGCGCCCTTCTTTTATGGCTACACCTTC

j_gene: TRBJ1-1
len: 14
v_gene: TRBV11-2
d_gene: .
abundance: many
CDR3aa: CASSLGPTGETAFF
CDR3nt: TGTGCCAGCAGCTTAGGTCCAACGGGGGAAACGGCTTTCTTT

j_gene: TRBJ2-1
len: 19
v_gene: TRBV20-1
d_gene: TRBD2
abundance: few
CDR3aa: CSATEIRTSGGSGADEQFF
CDR3nt: TGCAGTGCAACTGAAATTCGGACTAGCGGGGGTAGTGGGGCCGATGAGCAGTTCTTC

j_gene: TRBJ1-5
len: 15
v_gene: TRBV28
d_gene: TRBD1
abundance: many
CDR3aa: CASTPRDRAYQPQHF
CDR3nt: TGTGCCAGCACCCCCCGAGACAGGGCGTATCAGCCCCAGCATTTT

j_gene: TRBJ2-3
len: 18
v_gene: TRBV6-5
d_gene: TRBD1
abundance: many
CDR3aa: CASSYLRLGQGIADTQYF
CDR3nt: TGTGCCAGCAGTTACTTGCGGCTGGGACAGGGGATCGCAGATACGCAGTATTTT

j_gene: TRBJ2-2
len: 16
v_gene: TRBV29-1
d_gene: TRBD2
abundance: many
CDR3aa: CSAEGSSGSNTGELFF
CDR3nt: TGCAGCGCCGAGGGTTCTAGCGGATCGAACACCGGGGAGCTGTTTTTT

j_gene: TRBJ1-4
len: 14
v_gene: TRBV2
d_gene: .
abundance: many
CDR3aa: CASRTLRSGEKLFF
CDR3nt: TGTGCCAGCAGAACACTAAGGTCGGGAGAAAAACTGTTTTTT

j_gene: TRBJ1-1
len: 18
v_gene: TRBV11-2
d_gene: .
abundance: many
CDR3aa: CASSLVTPGPIFNTEAFF
CDR3nt: TGTGCCAGCAGCTTAGTCACGCCAGGACCGATCTTTAACACTGAAGCTTTCTTT

j_gene: TRBJ1-1
len: 16
v_gene: TRBV23-1
d_gene: .
abundance: many
CDR3aa: CASSPLRRSLNTEAFF
CDR3nt: TGCGCCAGCAGTCCCTTAAGGAGATCCCTGAACACTGAAGCTTTCTTT

j_gene: TRBJ2-5
len: 15
v_gene: TRBV28
d_gene: .
abundance: .
CDR3aa: CASRDQGLYQETQYF
CDR3nt: TGTGCCAGCAGGGATCAGGGGCTATATCAGGAGACCCAGTACTTC

j_gene: TRBJ1-2
len: 13
v_gene: TRBV7-6
d_gene: .
abundance: many
CDR3aa: CASSLAGSGGYTF
CDR3nt: TGTGCCAGCAGCTTAGCAGGGAGTGGTGGCTACACCTTC

j_gene: TRBJ1-1
len: 17
v_gene: TRBV6-5
d_gene: .
abundance: many
CDR3aa: CASSYSTQATGRAEAFF
CDR3nt: TGTGCCAGCAGTTACTCGACGCAGGCGACCGGTCGGGCTGAAGCTTTCTTT

j_gene: TRBJ1-6
len: 12
v_gene: TRBV9
d_gene: .
abundance: .
CDR3aa: CASSVSGSPLHF
CDR3nt: TGTGCCAGCAGCGTAAGCGGTTCACCCCTCCACTTT

j_gene: TRBJ2-1
len: 15
v_gene: TRBV3-1
d_gene: TRBD2
abundance: few
CDR3aa: CATSTDSGSSNEQFF
CDR3nt: TGTGCCACCTCAACCGATAGCGGGAGTAGTAATGAGCAGTTCTTC

j_gene: TRBJ1-1
len: 13
v_gene: TRBV7-9
d_gene: .
abundance: many
CDR3aa: CASRDLANTEAFF
CDR3nt: TGTGCCAGCAGGGACCTAGCGAACACTGAAGCTTTCTTT

j_gene: TRBJ2-1
len: 14
v_gene: TRBV5-4
d_gene: TRBD2
abundance: many
CDR3aa: CASSGTSGYNEQFF
CDR3nt: TGTGCCAGCAGCGGGACTAGCGGCTACAATGAGCAGTTCTTC

j_gene: TRBJ2-7
len: 14
v_gene: TRBV7-4
d_gene: .
abundance: many
CDR3aa: CASSPRGEWNEQYF
CDR3nt: TGTGCCAGCAGCCCCAGAGGGGAGTGGAACGAGCAGTACTTC

j_gene: TRBJ1-5
len: 14
v_gene: TRBV5-5
d_gene: .
abundance: .
CDR3aa: CASSLGVGGQPQHF
CDR3nt: TGTGCCAGCAGCTTGGGGGTTGGCGGACAGCCCCAGCATTTT

j_gene: TRBJ1-4
len: 13
v_gene: TRBV15
d_gene: .
abundance: few
CDR3aa: CATSRGRQEKLFF
CDR3nt: TGTGCCACCAGCAGGGGACGACAGGAAAAACTGTTTTTT

j_gene: TRBJ1-5
len: 15
v_gene: TRBV6-5
d_gene: .
abundance: many
CDR3aa: CASGLNGQLNQPQHF
CDR3nt: TGTGCCAGCGGTCTCAATGGACAGCTTAATCAGCCCCAGCATTTT

j_gene: TRBJ2-7
len: 14
v_gene: TRBV7-2
d_gene: .
abundance: many
CDR3aa: CASSSGTAWAEQYF
CDR3nt: TGTGCCAGCAGCTCGGGGACGGCGTGGGCCGAGCAGTACTTC

j_gene: TRBJ2-6
len: 16
v_gene: TRBV28
d_gene: .
abundance: many
CDR3aa: CASWDRASSGANVLTF
CDR3nt: TGTGCCAGTTGGGACCGGGCATCCTCTGGGGCCAACGTCCTGACTTTC

j_gene: TRBJ1-5
len: 16
v_gene: TRBV2
d_gene: TRBD1
abundance: many
CDR3aa: CASTILRGLGPRPQHF
CDR3nt: TGTGCCAGCACCATACTCAGGGGGTTGGGCCCAAGGCCCCAGCATTTT

j_gene: TRBJ2-3
len: 13
v_gene: TRBV20-1
d_gene: TRBD1
abundance: many
CDR3aa: CSAGTGGTDTQYF
CDR3nt: TGCAGTGCTGGTACAGGGGGCACAGATACGCAGTATTTT

j_gene: TRBJ2-2
len: 14
v_gene: TRBV20-1
d_gene: .
abundance: many
CDR3aa: CSARTQNHAGELFF
CDR3nt: TGCAGTGCTAGAACACAAAATCACGCCGGGGAGCTGTTTTTT

j_gene: TRBJ1-1
len: 13
v_gene: TRBV19
d_gene: .
abundance: many
CDR3aa: CATRRGPNTEAFF
CDR3nt: TGTGCCACCAGGAGGGGCCCGAACACTGAAGCTTTCTTT

j_gene: TRBJ1-6
len: 16
v_gene: TRBV5-1
d_gene: TRBD1
abundance: .
CDR3aa: CASSWTGSSYNSPLHF
CDR3nt: TGCGCCAGCAGCTGGACAGGGAGCTCCTATAATTCACCCCTCCACTTT

j_gene: TRBJ1-1
len: 15
v_gene: TRBV6-5
d_gene: .
abundance: many
CDR3aa: CASSYRDGGNTEAFF
CDR3nt: TGTGCCAGCAGTTACAGGGACGGTGGTAACACTGAAGCTTTCTTT

j_gene: TRBJ2-7
len: 15
v_gene: TRBV9
d_gene: TRBD2
abundance: .
CDR3aa: CASSPGLAVTYEQYF
CDR3nt: TGTGCCAGCAGCCCCGGACTAGCGGTTACTTACGAGCAGTACTTC

j_gene: TRBJ1-6
len: 14
v_gene: TRBV2
d_gene: .
abundance: few
CDR3aa: CASRRDGDNSPLHF
CDR3nt: TGTGCCAGCAGGAGGGACGGCGATAATTCACCCCTCCACTTT

j_gene: TRBJ1-2
len: 10
v_gene: TRBV6-1
d_gene: .
abundance: many
CDR3aa: CASFSLGYTF
CDR3nt: TGTGCCAGCTTCTCCCTGGGCTACACCTTC

j_gene: TRBJ2-5
len: 12
v_gene: TRBV28
d_gene: .
abundance: many
CDR3aa: CASSWGAETQYF
CDR3nt: TGTGCCAGCAGTTGGGGGGCAGAGACCCAGTACTTC

j_gene: TRBJ2-5
len: 14
v_gene: TRBV2
d_gene: TRBD1
abundance: .
CDR3aa: CASKRDRGRETQYF
CDR3nt: TGTGCCAGCAAGCGAGACAGGGGGCGAGAGACCCAGTACTTC

j_gene: TRBJ2-3
len: 15
v_gene: TRBV11-2
d_gene: .
abundance: many
CDR3aa: CASSLGWRGTDTQYF
CDR3nt: TGTGCCAGCAGCTTAGGCTGGAGGGGCACAGATACGCAGTATTTT

j_gene: TRBJ2-2
len: 13
v_gene: TRBV20-1
d_gene: TRBD2
abundance: few
CDR3aa: CSATREAGGELFF
CDR3nt: TGCAGTGCTACCAGGGAAGCGGGAGGGGAGCTGTTTTTT

j_gene: TRBJ2-7
len: 15
v_gene: TRBV28
d_gene: TRBD1
abundance: many
CDR3aa: CASRRDRGFSYEQYF
CDR3nt: TGTGCCAGCAGGCGGGACAGGGGTTTCTCCTACGAGCAGTACTTC

j_gene: TRBJ2-7
len: 14
v_gene: TRBV6-5
d_gene: .
abundance: many
CDR3aa: CASSYAGNTYEQYF
CDR3nt: TGTGCCAGCAGTTATGCGGGGAATACCTACGAGCAGTACTTC

j_gene: TRBJ1-6
len: 15
v_gene: TRBV7-9
d_gene: .
abundance: many
CDR3aa: CASSRHDPPNSPLHF
CDR3nt: TGTGCCAGCAGCCGACACGACCCACCCAATTCACCCCTCCACTTT

j_gene: TRBJ1-4
len: 12
v_gene: TRBV18
d_gene: .
abundance: .
CDR3aa: CASSANYEKLFF
CDR3nt: TGTGCCAGCTCAGCCAACTATGAAAAACTGTTTTTT